The sequence of this T cell receptor (beta chain) was determined in a study of OX40 agonist ivuxolimab in advanced cancers. Across the study: Of mixed ages from about 23 to 85 and averaging 60 years, the group was about 80% male.

People who had autoimmune disease history or systemic immunosuppression were excluded. Assay used: immunoSEQ multiplex PCR; TCRdb lists only in-frame clones, some missing. The sample includes over 25,000 clones, 80% to 95% seen only once; the top ten take over 8%. After removal of 6 bases from V and 1 base from J, the junction contained 7 bases not matched to a gene. The CDR3 spans 16 residues. The germline CDR1 and CDR2 sequences are SNHLY and FYNNEI. To note about this clone: Its target is unknown.

Study findings and constraints: Antigen specificity was not determined for the expanded peripheral T cells.

The sequence derives from an adult with an advanced solid tumor such as melanoma, head and neck, liver or kidney cancer. The chain carries TRBV2 and TRBJ2-2; TRBD1 matches 8 bases. Specimen: CD4+ or CD8+ T cells sorted from blood, collected in a trial of the OX40 agonist ivuxolimab. The CDR3 sequence is CASRSQGAMNTGELFF. The CDR3 coding sequence is TGTGCCAGCAGGTCCCAGGGGGCGATGAACACCGGGGAGCTGTTTTTT.